These 32 T cell receptor beta chains came from one sample sequenced in a study of memory CD4+ T cells and cytomegalovirus serostatus. The protocol was immunoSEQ multiplex PCR, while the TCRdb copy is restricted to in-frame clones and leaves out a portion. The data contain about 96,000 clones, under 90% of them seen just once; the ten biggest clones take up 3.6%. The sort gate was single viable CD3+CD4+CD8-CD45RO+ cells for memory CD4+ T cells. Sequencing was carried out using memory CD4+ T cells from blood. The receptors were gathered from an adult in good health and CMV-seropositive.

The chain uses TRBV19 and TRBJ2-7, with 7 positions matching TRBD1. CDR1 and CDR2 (germline): LNHDA, SQIVND (reference sequence). The CDR3 length is 14 residues. J gave up 2 bases and V 4 bases, and 5 bases lay outside the gene matches. Here the CDR3 reads CASSTRTGAYEQYF. DNA for the CDR3: TGTGCCAGTAGTACGCGTACAGGGGCCTACGAGCAGTACTTC.

V is TRBV11-2 and J is TRBJ2-6, with 8 bases identical to TRBD2. V dropped 2 bases and J dropped 0; count of bases not matched to a gene: 3. Germline V gene lookup returns CDR1 SGHAT and CDR2 FQNNGV. This CDR3 has 17 residues. Here the CDR3 DNA reads TGTGCCAGCAGCTTAACTAGCGGCGCCTCTGGGGCCAACGTCCTGACTTTC. Protein sequence: CASSLTSGASGANVLTF.

The J gene is TRBJ2-1, the V gene TRBV5-1; TRBD2 aligns across 12 bases. With 4 bases clipped from V and 8 bases from J, the junction kept 7 bases outside the gene matches. The CDR3 is 15 residues long. Germline lookup yields CDR1 SGHRS and CDR2 YFSETQ. CDR3 sequence (DNA): TGCGCCAGCAGCCGGACTAGCGGGAATGTCGATGAGCAGTTCTTC. Protein sequence: CASSRTSGNVDEQFF.

The chain employs TRBV5-4 and TRBJ1-1, with 7 bases fitting TRBD1. CDR1 is SGHNT and CDR2 is YYREEE in the germline V gene (reference sequence). V dropped 4 bases and J dropped 4; count of bases not matched to a gene: 4. The CDR3 is made up of 13 amino acids. This CDR3 is CASSIGGTTEAFF. In DNA, the CDR3 is TGTGCCAGCAGCATAGGGGGCACCACTGAAGCTTTCTTT.

This sequence joins TRBV20-1 and TRBJ2-7; D gene ambiguous. Germline lookup yields CDR1 DFQATT and CDR2 SNEGSKA (reference sequence). The CDR3 runs to 10 residues. The V gene lost 5 bases and the J gene lost 7 bases, with 9 bases spanning the gap. CDR3 residues: CSAGRVEQYF. CDR3 DNA sequence: TGCAGTGCTGGTAGGGTGGAGCAGTACTTC.

The sample holds a few counts of this clone. This chain uses TRBV7-2 with TRBJ1-2, with D unclear. V was pared by 3 bases and J by 5 bases, with 10 bases between. The germline gives CDR1 SGHTA, CDR2 FQGNSA. The CDR3 extends over 13 amino acids. The CDR3 reads CASSFAIEYGYTF. Here the CDR3 DNA reads TGTGCCAGCAGCTTCGCGATCGAGTATGGCTACACCTTC.

This clone was counted once. Other DNA sequences in the sample encode the same CDR3. This rearrangement joins TRBV11-2 to TRBJ2-3, with 9 bases that match TRBD1. CDR1 SGHAT and CDR2 FQNNGV come from the germline V gene. The CDR3 length is 14 residues. J lost 6 bases, V lost 1 base, and 2 bases had no gene match. The CDR3 sequence: CASSLGTGADTQYF. In nucleotides, the CDR3 is TGTGCCAGCAGCTTAGGGACAGGGGCCGATACGCAGTATTTT.

The V gene is TRBV6-1, the J gene TRBJ2-1; the match to TRBD2 covers 9 bases. With 5 bases clipped from V and 10 bases from J, the junction kept 6 bases outside the gene matches. The germline gives CDR1 MNHNS, CDR2 SASEGT. The CDR3 runs 13 residues. Here the CDR3 DNA reads TGTGCCAGCAGTCCCTTGACTAGCGGAGAGCAGTTCTTC. Its translation is CASSPLTSGEQFF.

The chain couples TRBV27 to TRBJ2-7, with 11 positions matching TRBD2. Germline values: CDR1 MNHEY, CDR2 SMNVEV (reference sequence). The CDR3 totals 14 residues. V was pared by 3 bases and J by 3 bases, with 1 base of the junction left unmatched. For the CDR3, the DNA is TGTGCCAGCAGTTTTCTAGCGGGAGGCTACGAGCAGTACTTC. It yields the protein CASSFLAGGYEQYF.

V and J are TRBV19 and TRBJ2-7, with 9 bases identical to TRBD1. The germline gives CDR1 LNHDA, CDR2 SQIVND (reference sequence). CDR3 length: 15 residues. The ends lost 4 bases at V and 1 base at J; junction bases unmatched: 5. CDR3 sequence reads: CASSKRTGESYEQYF. The CDR3 DNA reads TGTGCCAGTAGTAAACGGACAGGGGAGTCCTACGAGCAGTACTTC.

J is TRBJ1-1 and V is TRBV7-9; no definite D call. The CDR3 is made up of 13 amino acids. Germline V gene data show CDR1 as SEHNR and CDR2 as FQNEAQ (reference sequence). Trimming cost V 1 base and J 1 base, with 4 bases left between them. The CDR3 loop reads CASSLVTNTEAFF. The CDR3 region has the DNA TGTGCCAGCAGCTTAGTAACGAACACTGAAGCTTTCTTT.

The J gene is TRBJ2-5, the V gene TRBV13, with D possibly called TRBD1 or TRBD2 (5 bases each). This CDR3 has 14 residues. Germline V CDR1 and CDR2: PRHDT, FYEKMQ (reference sequence). The germline V and J ends were trimmed by 5 bases and 6 bases, with 16 bases remaining between them. The CDR3 nucleotides are TGTGCCAGCAGCGAAGGGACGGTCAGGCAGACCCAGTACTTC. The encoded protein is CASSEGTVRQTQYF.

V gene TRBV7-8 combines with J gene TRBJ1-1; D gene unclear. Germline V CDR1 and CDR2: SGHVS, FQNEAQ. V was pared by 3 bases and J by 0 bases, with 5 bases between. The CDR3 is 13 amino acids. The CDR3 coding sequence is TGTGCCAGCAGCTTGACACTGAACACTGAAGCTTTCTTT. It encodes CASSLTLNTEAFF.

The rearrangement uses TRBV18 and TRBJ2-4, with D perhaps TRBD1 or TRBD2 (5 bases each). V lost 1 base, J lost 5 bases, and 6 bases lay in between. The CDR3 sequence is 13 residues long. The V gene's germline CDR1 is KGHSH and CDR2 LQKENI. The CDR3: CASSPRGENIQYF. The CDR3 nucleotides read TGTGCCAGCTCACCACGAGGGGAAAACATTCAGTACTTC.

The J gene is TRBJ1-1, the V gene TRBV7-8; no reliable D call. CDR1 SGHVS and CDR2 FQNEAQ come from the germline V gene. The CDR3 contains 15 residues. Trimming pared 3 bases from V and 5 bases from J, leaving 16 bases between. The CDR3 is CASSFISLGGTEAFF. CDR3 sequence (DNA): TGTGCCAGCAGCTTCATTAGTCTAGGTGGGACTGAAGCTTTCTTT.

This chain links TRBV19 with TRBJ2-1; TRBD1 is a possible D gene (6 bases). V lost 1 base to trimming and J lost 3 bases, with 10 bases between them. CDR3 length: 15 amino acids. The germline V gene encodes CDR1 LNHDA and CDR2 SQIVND (reference sequence). The CDR3 region is CASSIGTAIYNEQFF. For the CDR3, the DNA is TGTGCCAGTAGTATAGGGACAGCTATCTACAATGAGCAGTTCTTC.

This clone occurred once. The chain uses TRBV21-1 and TRBJ1-5. TRBV21-1 is labeled a pseudogene. The CDR3 has 16 amino acids. The CDR3 DNA sequence: TGTGCCAGCAGCAAAGTTCGACGGGATAGCAATCAGCCCCAGCATTTT. Its translation is CASSKVRRDSNQPQHF.

The V and J genes are TRBV6-1 and TRBJ2-2, with 9 bases aligning to TRBD1. The germline V gene has CDR1 MNHNS and CDR2 SASEGT. The CDR3 runs 15 residues. The V segment lost 5 bases and the J segment 8 bases; nucleotides outside the gene matches: 9. The DNA of the CDR3 is TGTGCCAGCAGTAACGTACAGGGGGCTAGTGGGGAGCTGTTTTTT. This encodes CASSNVQGASGELFF.

This clone was seen more than once but under ten times. The chain links TRBV6-6 to TRBJ2-1, with TRBD2 matching over 7 bases. After removal of 4 bases from V and 5 bases from J, the junction contained 8 bases not matched to a gene. The CDR3 consists of 15 residues. Germline CDR1 is MNHNY and CDR2 is SVGAGI (reference sequence). The CDR3 DNA sequence: TGTGCCAGCAGTTCGGGAGGACACCCCGACAATGAGCAGTTCTTC. Its protein is CASSSGGHPDNEQFF.

This clone has a handful of counts. The chain couples TRBV28 to TRBJ2-1; 9 nucleotides align to TRBD1. The V gene's germline CDR1 is MDHEN and CDR2 SYDVKM. This CDR3 has 14 residues. V trimming: 10 bases; J trimming: 2 bases; junction bases outside the gene matches: 6. CDR3 coding DNA: TGTGCCACTAGGGACAGGGCGCCCTACAATGAGCAGTTCTTC. The encoded protein is CATRDRAPYNEQFF.

The chain has TRBV6-5 and TRBJ2-7; TRBD2 is a possible D gene (5 bases). This CDR3 contains 15 residues. Germline CDR1 reads MNHEY; CDR2 reads SVGAGI. Trimming took off 5 bases at V and 2 bases at J, with 16 bases between the two ends. The CDR3 DNA follows: TGTGCCAGCAGTCCCAACCCTCTAGCTGCCTACGAGCAGTACTTC. Protein sequence: CASSPNPLAAYEQYF.

This clone was seen only a few times. This sequence joins TRBV6-5 and TRBJ1-2; D might be TRBD1 (6 bases). The V end was cut by 2 bases, the J end by 6 bases, with 16 bases between. CDR3 size: 15 residues. Germline V gene lookup returns CDR1 MNHEY and CDR2 SVGAGI. The CDR3 is CASSYVGGGRDGYTF. The CDR3, as DNA: TGTGCCAGCAGTTACGTGGGGGGCGGAAGGGATGGCTACACCTTC.

V gene TRBV7-9 combines with J gene TRBJ2-5, with 8 bases identical to TRBD1. This CDR3 is 15 amino acids long. Germline V gene data show CDR1 as SEHNR and CDR2 as FQNEAQ (reference sequence). The V and J ends lost 6 bases and 1 base, in that order; junction bases with no gene match: 7. The CDR3 spells CASRAGRGPQETQYF. CDR3 DNA sequence: TGTGCCAGCAGGGCCGGCAGGGGGCCCCAAGAGACCCAGTACTTC.

This chain links TRBV18 with TRBJ2-1; D not certain. CDR3 length: 13 residues. V gave up 5 bases and J gave up 3 bases, with 8 bases separating them. Germline V gene lookup returns CDR1 KGHSH and CDR2 LQKENI. The CDR3 nucleotides are TGTGCCAGCTCAATACCGTACTACAATGAGCAGTTCTTC. It codes for CASSIPYYNEQFF.

This clone has a handful of counts. The chain recombines TRBV30 with TRBJ1-1; TRBD1 is a possible D gene (6 bases). Germline V lookup: CDR1 GTSNPN, CDR2 SVGIG (reference sequence). Trimming cost V 2 bases and J 7 bases, with 11 bases left between them. The CDR3 consists of 12 residues. CDR3 amino acids: CAWSRQTGEAFF. CDR3 bases: TGTGCCTGGAGTCGACAGACAGGTGAAGCTTTCTTT.

The DNA of the CDR3 is TGTGCCAGCAGCGAGGACAGATATACGCAGTATTTT. As protein: CASSEDRYTQYF. The chain is built from TRBV2 and TRBJ2-3; a weak D match, TRBD1 (6 bases). CDR3 length: 12 amino acids. The germline CDR1 and CDR2 sequences are SNHLY and FYNNEI. Trimming stripped 6 bases from V and 7 bases from J, with 11 bases between. The full variable domain, rest sourced from reference TRBV2 and TRBJ2-3, is EPEVTQTPSHQVTQMGQEVILRCVPISNHLYFYWYRQILGQKVEFLVSFYNNEISEKSEIFDDQFSVERPDGSNFTLKIRSTKLEDSAMYFCASSEDRYTQYFGPGTRLTVL.

The gene calls are TRBV7-8 and TRBJ2-6, with TRBD1 identical over 9 bases. The CDR3 is 16 amino acids. Trimming removed 6 bases from V and 2 bases from J; junction bases left unmatched: 5. CDR1 is SGHVS and CDR2 is FQNEAQ in the germline V gene. CDR3 nucleotides: TGTGCCAGCAGGAGACAGGGGGGGGCTGGGGCCAACGTCCTGACTTTC. Its translation: CASRRQGGAGANVLTF.

A remark on this clone: The same CDR3 is also encoded by other DNA sequences in this sample. The chain joins TRBV6-5 to TRBJ2-7; D may be TRBD2 (6 bases). Trimming removed 0 bases at V and 0 bases at J, with 9 bases between. Germline values: CDR1 MNHEY, CDR2 SVGAGI. The CDR3 runs 15 residues. The CDR3 reads CASSYSGGDSYEQYF. For the CDR3, the DNA is TGTGCCAGCAGTTACTCGGGGGGAGACTCCTACGAGCAGTACTTC.

V usage is TRBV20-1 and J usage is TRBJ2-7, with D possibly being TRBD1 (6 bases). Germline values: CDR1 DFQATT, CDR2 SNEGSKA (reference sequence). The CDR3 runs to 11 residues. Trimming left V 5 bases short and J 3 bases short, with 8 bases between. The CDR3 sequence is CSAADSYEQYF. The CDR3 DNA reads as TGCAGTGCTGCGGACAGCTACGAGCAGTACTTC.

This clone was seen once. The V and J genes are TRBV5-1 and TRBJ2-3; TRBD1 aligns across 7 bases. Germline CDR1 is SGHRS and CDR2 is YFSETQ. This CDR3 spans 16 amino acids. J was trimmed by 0 bases and V by 4 bases; bases with no gene match: 8. The CDR3 loop reads CASSLWDRSSTDTQYF. CDR3 coding DNA: TGCGCCAGCAGCCTATGGGACAGATCTAGCACAGATACGCAGTATTTT. The entire variable domain, with the rest obtained from reference TRBV5-1 and TRBJ2-3, is as follows: KAGVTQTPRYLIKTRGQQVTLSCSPISGHRSVSWYQQTPGQGLQFLFEYFSETQRNKGNFPGRFSGRQFSNSRSEMNVSTLELGDSALYLCASSLWDRSSTDTQYFGPGTRLTVL.

The rearrangement uses TRBV28 and TRBJ2-7; possibly TRBD1 for D (5 bases). CDR3 length: 14 residues. Trimming took off 4 bases at V and 3 bases at J, with 13 bases between the two ends. Germline loops: CDR1 MDHEN, CDR2 SYDVKM. CDR3 sequence reads: CASSSGIENYEQYF. The DNA for the CDR3 is TGTGCCAGCAGTTCAGGGATAGAGAACTACGAGCAGTACTTC.

CDR3 protein: CASSFREEETQYF. CDR3 nucleotide sequence: TGTGCCAGCAGCTTTAGGGAGGAGGAGACCCAGTACTTC. The J gene is TRBJ2-5, the V gene TRBV7-8, with D possibly TRBD2 on 6 matching bases. The ends were cut back, 3 bases at V and 5 bases at J, with 10 bases in the middle. Germline V gene sequence: CDR1 SGHVS, CDR2 FQNEAQ. This CDR3 contains 13 residues.